The subject of this entry is one T cell receptor beta chain. Its target is unknown. This entry comes from a study of OX40 agonist ivuxolimab in advanced cancers. Study context: Patients in the trial were receiving intravenous ivuxolimab every 2 weeks, at doses of 0.01 to 10 mg/kg. Eligibility admitted prior anti-PD-1, anti-PD-L1 or anti-CTLA-4 therapy; around 38% had some.

The V end was cut by 0 bases, the J end by 9 bases, with 13 bases between. This CDR3 has 13 residues. Germline loops: CDR1 SGHDT, CDR2 YYEEEE. The table came from immunoSEQ multiplex PCR; TCRdb's copy has only in-frame clones and leaves some out. The top ten clones hold roughly 12% of a sample with about 46,000 clones, 89% of them seen once. Findings of the study overall: At doses 0.1 to 3.0 mg/kg, CD4+ and CD8+ clones expanded.

The sequencing here drew on CD4+ or CD8+ T cells sorted from blood, taken in a trial of the OX40 agonist ivuxolimab. This TCR was sampled from an adult with an advanced solid tumor such as melanoma, head and neck, liver or kidney cancer. The chain joins TRBV5-6 to TRBJ2-7; possible D gene TRBD2, 5 bases. CDR3 coding DNA: TGTGCCAGCAGCTTGGGGGAGACTCCGAGGCAGTACTTC. Amino acids: CASSLGETPRQYF.